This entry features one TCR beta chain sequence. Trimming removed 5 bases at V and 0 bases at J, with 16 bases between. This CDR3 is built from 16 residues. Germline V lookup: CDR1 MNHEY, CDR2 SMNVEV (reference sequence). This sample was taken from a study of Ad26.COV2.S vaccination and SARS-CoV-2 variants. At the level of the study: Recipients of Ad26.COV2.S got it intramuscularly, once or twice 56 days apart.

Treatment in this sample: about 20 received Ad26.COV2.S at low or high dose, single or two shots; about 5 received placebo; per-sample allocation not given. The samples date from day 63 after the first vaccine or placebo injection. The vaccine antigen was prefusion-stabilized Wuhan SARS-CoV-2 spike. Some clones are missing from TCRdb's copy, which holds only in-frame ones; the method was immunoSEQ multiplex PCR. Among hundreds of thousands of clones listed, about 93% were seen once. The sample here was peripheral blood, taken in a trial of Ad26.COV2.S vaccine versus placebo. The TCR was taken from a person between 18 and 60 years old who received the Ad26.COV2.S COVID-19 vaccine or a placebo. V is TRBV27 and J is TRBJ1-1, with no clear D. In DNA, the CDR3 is TGTGCCAGCAGTCAACTGTACGGGAGACTGAACACTGAAGCTTTCTTT. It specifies CASSQLYGRLNTEAFF.